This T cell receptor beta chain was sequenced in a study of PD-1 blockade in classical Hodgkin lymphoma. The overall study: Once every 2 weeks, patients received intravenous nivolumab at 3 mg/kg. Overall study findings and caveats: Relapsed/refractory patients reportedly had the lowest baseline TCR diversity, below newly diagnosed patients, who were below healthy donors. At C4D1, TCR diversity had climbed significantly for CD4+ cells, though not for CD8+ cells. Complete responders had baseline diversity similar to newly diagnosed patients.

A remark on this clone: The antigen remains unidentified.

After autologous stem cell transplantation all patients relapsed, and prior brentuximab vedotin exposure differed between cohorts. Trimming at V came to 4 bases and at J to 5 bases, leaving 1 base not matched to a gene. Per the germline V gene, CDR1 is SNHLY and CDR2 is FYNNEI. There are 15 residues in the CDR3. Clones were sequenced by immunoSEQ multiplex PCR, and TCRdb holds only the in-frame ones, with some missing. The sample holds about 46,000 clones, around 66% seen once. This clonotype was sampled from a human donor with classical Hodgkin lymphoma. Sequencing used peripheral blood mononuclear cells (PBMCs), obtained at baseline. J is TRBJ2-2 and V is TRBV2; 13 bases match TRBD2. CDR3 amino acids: CASSGLAGGTGELFF. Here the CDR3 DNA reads TGTGCCAGCAGTGGACTAGCGGGAGGTACCGGGGAGCTGTTTTTT.